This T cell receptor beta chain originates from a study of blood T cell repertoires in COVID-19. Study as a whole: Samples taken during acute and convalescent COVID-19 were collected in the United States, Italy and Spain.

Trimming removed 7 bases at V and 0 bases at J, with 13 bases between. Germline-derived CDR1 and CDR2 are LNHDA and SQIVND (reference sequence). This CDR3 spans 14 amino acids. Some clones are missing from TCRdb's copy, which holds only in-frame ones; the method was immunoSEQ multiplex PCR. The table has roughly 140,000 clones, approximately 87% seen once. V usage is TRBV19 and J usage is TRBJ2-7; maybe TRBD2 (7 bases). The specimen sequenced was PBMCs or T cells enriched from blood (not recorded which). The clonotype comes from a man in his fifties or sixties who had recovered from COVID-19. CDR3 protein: CASTRGGPSYEQYF. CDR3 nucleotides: TGTGCCAGTACGAGGGGGGGGCCCTCCTACGAGCAGTACTTC.